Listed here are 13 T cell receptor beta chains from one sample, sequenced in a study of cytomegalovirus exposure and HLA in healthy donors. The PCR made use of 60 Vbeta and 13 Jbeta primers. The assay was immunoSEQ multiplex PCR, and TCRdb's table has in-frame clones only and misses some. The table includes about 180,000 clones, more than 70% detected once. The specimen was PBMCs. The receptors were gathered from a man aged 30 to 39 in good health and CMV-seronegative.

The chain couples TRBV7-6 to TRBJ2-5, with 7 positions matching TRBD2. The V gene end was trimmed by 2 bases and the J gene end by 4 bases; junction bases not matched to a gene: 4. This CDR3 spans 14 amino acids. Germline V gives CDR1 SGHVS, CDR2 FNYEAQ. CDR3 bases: TGTGCCAGCAGCTTAACCCCGGGGGGAGAGACCCAGTACTTC. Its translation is CASSLTPGGETQYF.

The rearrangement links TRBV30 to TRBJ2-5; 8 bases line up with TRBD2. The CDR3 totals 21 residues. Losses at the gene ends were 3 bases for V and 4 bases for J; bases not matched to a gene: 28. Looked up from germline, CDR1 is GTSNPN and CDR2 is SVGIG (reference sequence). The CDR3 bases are TGTGCCTGGAGAGCAAAGGTTGGGGTGAGCGGGAGATACATAGTAGGAGAGACCCAGTACTTC. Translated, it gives CAWRAKVGVSGRYIVGETQYF.

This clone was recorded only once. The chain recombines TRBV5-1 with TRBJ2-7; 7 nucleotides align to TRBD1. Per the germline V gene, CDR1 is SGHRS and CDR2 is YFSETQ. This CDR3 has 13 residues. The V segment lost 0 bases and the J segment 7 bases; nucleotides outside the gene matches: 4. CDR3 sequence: CASSLAGQSEQYF. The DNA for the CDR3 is TGCGCCAGCAGCTTGGCGGGACAGTCTGAGCAGTACTTC.

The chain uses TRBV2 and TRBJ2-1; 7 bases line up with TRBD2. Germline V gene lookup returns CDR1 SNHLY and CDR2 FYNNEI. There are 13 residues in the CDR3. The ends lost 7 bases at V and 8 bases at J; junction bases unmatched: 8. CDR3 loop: CASIQGTTYEQFF. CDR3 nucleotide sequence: TGTGCCAGCATCCAAGGGACTACATATGAGCAGTTCTTC. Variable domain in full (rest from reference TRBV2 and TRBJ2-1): EPEVTQTPSHQVTQMGQEVILRCVPISNHLYFYWYRQILGQKVEFLVSFYNNEISEKSEIFDDQFSVERPDGSNFTLKIRSTKLEDSAMYFCASIQGTTYEQFFGPGTRLTVL.

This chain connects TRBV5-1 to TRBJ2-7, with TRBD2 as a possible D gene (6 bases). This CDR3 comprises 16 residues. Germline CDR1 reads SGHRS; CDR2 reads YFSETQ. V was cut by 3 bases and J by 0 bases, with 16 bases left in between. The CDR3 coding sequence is TGCGCCAGCAGCTCTCCGGGGACTCCTAACTCCTACGAGCAGTACTTC. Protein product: CASSSPGTPNSYEQYF.

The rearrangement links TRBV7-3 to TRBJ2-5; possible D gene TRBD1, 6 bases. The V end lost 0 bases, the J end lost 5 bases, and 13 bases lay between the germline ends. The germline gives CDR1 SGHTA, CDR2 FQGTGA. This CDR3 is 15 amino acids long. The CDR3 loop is CASSLTLTGLETQYF. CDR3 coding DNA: TGTGCCAGCAGCTTAACTCTCACAGGGTTGGAGACCCAGTACTTC.

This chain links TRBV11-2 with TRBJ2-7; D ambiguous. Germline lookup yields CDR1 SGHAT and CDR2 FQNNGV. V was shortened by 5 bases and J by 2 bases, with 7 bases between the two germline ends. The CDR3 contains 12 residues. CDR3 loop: CASSVTTYEQYF. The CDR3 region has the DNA TGTGCCAGCAGCGTGACAACCTACGAGCAGTACTTC.

The CDR3 nucleotides read TGTGCCACCGGGACAGGACTGTTCTACGAGCAGTACTTC. It yields the protein CATGTGLFYEQYF. The chain is built from TRBV2 and TRBJ2-7; 8 bases line up with TRBD1. The CDR3 runs to 13 residues. J was trimmed by 3 bases and V by 10 bases; bases with no gene match: 8. Looked up from germline, CDR1 is SNHLY and CDR2 is FYNNEI.

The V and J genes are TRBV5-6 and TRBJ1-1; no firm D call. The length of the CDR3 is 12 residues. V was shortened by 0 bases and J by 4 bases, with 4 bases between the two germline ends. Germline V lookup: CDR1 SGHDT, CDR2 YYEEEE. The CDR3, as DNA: TGTGCCAGCAGCTTGGGAGTCACTGAAGCTTTCTTT. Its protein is CASSLGVTEAFF.

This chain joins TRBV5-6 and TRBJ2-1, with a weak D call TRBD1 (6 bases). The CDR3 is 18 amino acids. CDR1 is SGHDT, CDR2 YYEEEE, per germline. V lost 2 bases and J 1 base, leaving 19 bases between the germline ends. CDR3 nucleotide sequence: TGTGCCAGCAGCTTCGGGGAAAGGGGGACATTTTCCTACAATGAGCAGTTCTTC. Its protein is CASSFGERGTFSYNEQFF.

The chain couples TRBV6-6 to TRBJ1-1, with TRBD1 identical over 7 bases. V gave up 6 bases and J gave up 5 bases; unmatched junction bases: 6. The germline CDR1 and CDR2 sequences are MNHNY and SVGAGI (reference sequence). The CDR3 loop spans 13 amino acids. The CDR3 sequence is CASSRQGGTEAFF. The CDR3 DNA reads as TGTGCCAGCAGCCGACAGGGTGGGACTGAAGCTTTCTTT.

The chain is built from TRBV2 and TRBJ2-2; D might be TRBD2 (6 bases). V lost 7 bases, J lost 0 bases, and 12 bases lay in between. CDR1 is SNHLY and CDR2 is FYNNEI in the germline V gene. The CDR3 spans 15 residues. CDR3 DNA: TGTGCCAGCACCCCAGGGAGGCCGAACACCGGGGAGCTGTTTTTT. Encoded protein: CASTPGRPNTGELFF. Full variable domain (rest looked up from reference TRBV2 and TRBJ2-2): EPEVTQTPSHQVTQMGQEVILRCVPISNHLYFYWYRQILGQKVEFLVSFYNNEISEKSEIFDDQFSVERPDGSNFTLKIRSTKLEDSAMYFCASTPGRPNTGELFFGEGSRLTVL.

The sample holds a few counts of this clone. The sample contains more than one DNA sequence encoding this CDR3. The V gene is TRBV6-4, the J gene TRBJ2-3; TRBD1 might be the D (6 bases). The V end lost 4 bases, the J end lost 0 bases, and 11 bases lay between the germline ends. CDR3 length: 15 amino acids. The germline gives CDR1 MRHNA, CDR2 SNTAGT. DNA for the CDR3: TGTGCCAGCAGTGTTGGAACAGGGAGCACAGATACGCAGTATTTT. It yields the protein CASSVGTGSTDTQYF.